The present TCR beta chain was sequenced within a study of shared clonotypes between healthy human individuals. This clone was found a few times. Libraries were prepared by immunoSEQ multiplex PCR; TCRdb keeps only in-frame clonotypes and omits some of them. The data show 2,500,000 or so clones, more than 90% seen once. Per germline, CDR1 SGHVS and CDR2 FNYEAQ. V was shortened by 1 base and J by 7 bases, with 8 bases between the two germline ends. CDR3 length: 14 residues. This chain uses TRBV7-6 with TRBJ1-6; D unresolved. The sequencing input was naive CD4+ T cells sorted from blood. Subset of the sample: CD45RA+ positively selected. The sequence came from a man aged 18 to 30 in good health. This CDR3 reads CASSLGVGNSPLHF. The CDR3 DNA sequence: TGTGCCAGCAGCTTAGGGGTAGGGAATTCACCCCTCCACTTT.